A selection of T cell receptor beta chains follows, all from one sample in a study of human T cells and chemical hapten exposure. TCRdb re-called the RACE reads through MiXCR, storing one row per CDR3 protein. Among under 450,000 distinct CDR3 sequences listed, roughly 5% were seen once. The sample consisted of whole blood, taken in connection with sensitization to the hapten diphenylcyclopropenone (DPC). The receptor set was obtained from a woman in her fifties or sixties with alopecia areata. Some clones in this sample may be carry-over from other donors' samples. Each CDR3 is given with its conserved first and last residue. D genes are given only for firm matches. Part of the rows lack a size; the others show once, few, many or a class for expanded clones.

D gene	clone size	CDR3 length	V gene	J gene	CDR3 DNA	CDR3 protein
TRBD2	few	16	TRBV14	TRBJ2-1	TGTGCCAGCAGCCCCCCTATGGGCGGGAGGTTGGATGAGCAGTTCTTC	CASSPPMGGRLDEQFF
.	few	13	TRBV3-1	TRBJ2-7	TGTGCCAGCAGCAATTCCGGGACCTACGAGCAGTACTTC	CASSNSGTYEQYF
.	many	12	TRBV12-3/TRBV12-4	TRBJ1-5	TGTGCCAGCACCTCCCACACCCAGCCCCAGCATTTT	CASTSHTQPQHF
TRBD1	few	17	TRBV20-1	TRBJ1-1	TGCAGTGCTAGAGATCCGAGACAGGGGACTAAGAACACTGAAGCTTTCTTT	CSARDPRQGTKNTEAFF
.	few	12	TRBV7-2	TRBJ2-7	TGTGCCAGCAGCTTTGCTGACTATGAGCAGTACTTC	CASSFADYEQYF
.	many	13	TRBV9	TRBJ1-1	TGTGCCAGCAGCGTAGAGGTACACACTGAAGCTTTCTTT	CASSVEVHTEAFF
.	few	15	TRBV28	TRBJ1-5	TGTGCCAGCACCCTAAGGTTGGGTAGCAATCAGCCCCAGCATTTT	CASTLRLGSNQPQHF
.	.	14	TRBV4-1	TRBJ2-7	TGCGCCAGCAGCCCCCAGGACCGTCTGGGCGAGCAGCACTTC	CASSPQDRLGEQHF
.	.	14	TRBV28	TRBJ2-3	TGTGCCACTATCCGGGTTTCTAGCACAGATACGCAGTATTTT	CATIRVSSTDTQYF
.	many	12	TRBV7-9	TRBJ2-3	TGTGCCAGCAGCTTAGCCACAGATACGCAGTATTTT	CASSLATDTQYF
TRBD1	.	16	TRBV2	TRBJ1-2	TGTGCCAGCAGGCTTCTGGGACAGGGAGGATACTATGGCTACACCTTC	CASRLLGQGGYYGYTF
.	many	14	TRBV6-6	TRBJ1-4	TGTGCCAGCAGTTACACAGGGATTAATGAAAAACTGTTTTTT	CASSYTGINEKLFF
.	many	14	TRBV19	TRBJ1-2	TGTGCCAGTAGTATGGCGGCAGCTACCTATGGCTACACCTTC	CASSMAAATYGYTF
.	few	14	TRBV6-1	TRBJ2-3	TGTGCCAGCAGATCGACAGCGGGCACAGATACGCAGTATTTT	CASRSTAGTDTQYF
.	few	14	TRBV7-9	TRBJ1-5	TGTGCCAGCAGCTTAGGAGGGGGGCTACAGCCCCAGCATTTT	CASSLGGGLQPQHF
TRBD2	.	14	TRBV12-3/TRBV12-4	TRBJ2-5	TGTGCCAGCAGACTAGCGGGGGGAGTGGAGACCCAGTACTTC	CASRLAGGVETQYF
.	many	14	TRBV6-1	TRBJ1-5	TGTGCCAGCAGTGAAGTACCGGGCAATCAGCCCCAGCATTTT	CASSEVPGNQPQHF
.	many	13	TRBV6-2/TRBV6-3	TRBJ2-7	TGTGCCAGCGGTATCCGTGGATCCTACGAGCAGTACTTC	CASGIRGSYEQYF
.	many	13	TRBV6-2/TRBV6-3	TRBJ2-5	TGTGCCAGCATCGGCGGGACTTGGGAGACCCAGTACTTC	CASIGGTWETQYF
.	many	19	TRBV7-9	TRBJ1-3	TGTGCCAGCAGCCCCTGGGAGGTAGGAAGGAAAATCTCTGGAAACACCATATATTTT	CASSPWEVGRKISGNTIYF
TRBD1	.	17	TRBV19	TRBJ2-3	TGTGCCAGTAGTATCCTTGGACAGGGGCAACGGACAGATACGCAGTATTTT	CASSILGQGQRTDTQYF
.	many	12	TRBV29-1	TRBJ2-1	TGCAGCGTTGAAGATCGAGGGCGTGAGCAGTTCTTC	CSVEDRGREQFF
.	many	12	TRBV29-1	TRBJ2-5	TGCAGCGCGACCATATCAGTGGAGACCCAGTACTTC	CSATISVETQYF
.	few	11	TRBV3-1	TRBJ2-3	TGTGCCAGCAGCCAAGGAGGCAAGCAGTATTTT	CASSQGGKQYF
TRBD1	many	15	TRBV4-3	TRBJ2-7	TGCGCCAGCAGCCCCGGGACCCAGGGGGCCCACGAGCAGTACTTC	CASSPGTQGAHEQYF
.	many	13	TRBV20-1	TRBJ2-7	TGCAGTGCTAGACGGTCCCTTTCTTTCGAGCAGTACTTC	CSARRSLSFEQYF
.	many	14	TRBV5-1	TRBJ2-3	TGCGCCAGCAGCTTGGTAGCGCTGACAGATACGCAGTATTTT	CASSLVALTDTQYF
TRBD1	many	16	TRBV7-6	TRBJ2-7	TGTGCCAGCAGCTCGCCCGGAGGCAGGGGGCACTACGAGCAGTACTTC	CASSSPGGRGHYEQYF
.	few	13	TRBV7-2	TRBJ2-3	TGTGCCCTGAGCGCAGGCCGCACAGATACGCAGTATTTT	CALSAGRTDTQYF
.	many	12	TRBV5-1	TRBJ1-2	TGCGCCAGCAGCCAGGACAGCGAGGGCTACACCTTC	CASSQDSEGYTF
.	many	15	TRBV28	TRBJ1-5	TGTGCCAGCAGTCCCCCGGACAGAGGAAATCAGCCCCAGCATTTT	CASSPPDRGNQPQHF
.	many	12	TRBV3-1	TRBJ1-1	TGTGCCAGCAGCCCTATGGGAGCGAAAGCTTTCTTT	CASSPMGAKAFF
TRBD2	many	17	TRBV11-2	TRBJ2-2	TGTGCCAGCACCTCCACCGGGACTACAACGAACACCGGGGAGCTGTTTTTT	CASTSTGTTTNTGELFF
.	few	14	TRBV12-3/TRBV12-4	TRBJ2-2	TGTGCCAGCAGTTTCGGTCTCAACACCGGGGAGCTGTTTTTT	CASSFGLNTGELFF
TRBD2	.	13	TRBV29-1	TRBJ2-7	TGCAGCGTTGGAGCGGGAGACATCGGTGAGCAGTACTTC	CSVGAGDIGEQYF
.	few	15	TRBV20-1	TRBJ2-3	TGCAGTGCTAGCGACAGAAGCCGAGACACAGATACGCAGTATTTT	CSASDRSRDTDTQYF
.	many	19	TRBV3-1	TRBJ2-3	TGTGCCAGCAGCCAAGTGTCGATCATCACCTCCCAGGGCACAGATACGCAGTATTTT	CASSQVSIITSQGTDTQYF
.	.	16	TRBV2	TRBJ2-1	TGTGCCAGCAGGGGCTTAGGGGGTAGGTCATACAATGAGCAGTTCTTC	CASRGLGGRSYNEQFF
TRBD2	.	16	TRBV6-1	TRBJ2-2	TGTGCCAGCAGCTCCACGGGGGGGATGAACACCGGGGAGCTGTCTTTT	CASSSTGGMNTGELSF
TRBD1	many	15	TRBV7-9	TRBJ2-7	TGTGCCAGCAGCTTAGCGGGACAGGACACCTACGAGCAGTACTTC	CASSLAGQDTYEQYF
.	many	16	TRBV4-1	TRBJ1-1	TGCGCCAGCAGCCAAGAAGGCGGGACCACGAACACTGAAGCTTTCTTT	CASSQEGGTTNTEAFF
.	many	15	TRBV30	TRBJ2-7	TGTGCCTGGAGTGTACCCGGGGGCGCGATCTACGAGCAGTACTTC	CAWSVPGGAIYEQYF
TRBD1	many	16	TRBV7-8	TRBJ2-1	TGTGCCAGCAGCCCCATCGCCGGGACAGGGAATAATGAGCAGTTCTTC	CASSPIAGTGNNEQFF
.	.	12	TRBV29-1	TRBJ2-3	TGCAGCGTTGAGTCAGCCACAGATACGCAGTATTTT	CSVESATDTQYF
TRBD1	many	16	TRBV7-9	TRBJ1-1	TGTGCCAGCAGCCAAGGGGACAGGGTAAGAGACACTGAAGCTTTCTTT	CASSQGDRVRDTEAFF
TRBD1	.	14	TRBV7-9	TRBJ2-5	TGTGCCAGCAGCCCTGACAGGGGCAAAGAGACCCAGTACTTC	CASSPDRGKETQYF
TRBD2	few	16	TRBV5-5	TRBJ2-7	TGTGCCAGCAGCTTGGCGGCTAGCGGGTGGGGCTACGAGCAGTACTTC	CASSLAASGWGYEQYF
.	many	15	TRBV4-3	TRBJ2-5	TGCGCCAGCAGCCAAGATCAGGATACCGGGGAGACCCAGTACTTC	CASSQDQDTGETQYF